Below are 15 T cell receptor beta chains sequenced from a single sample in a study of cytomegalovirus exposure and HLA in healthy donors. PCR amplification relied on 60 Vbeta primers (plus 13 Jbeta primers). The protocol was immunoSEQ multiplex PCR, while the TCRdb copy is restricted to in-frame clones and leaves out a portion. The data contain about 83,000 clones, 65% to 80% of them seen just once; the ten biggest clones take up 4.2%. The sequencing sample was made of PBMCs. The source of these receptors is a man aged 60 to 75 in good health and CMV-seronegative.

The chain is built from TRBV27 and TRBJ2-1, with 9 bases lining up with TRBD1. Germline V lookup: CDR1 MNHEY, CDR2 SMNVEV (reference sequence). This CDR3 is 17 amino acids long. Trimming took 3 bases from V and 4 from J; bases not matched to a gene: 10. The CDR3 loop is CASSFGTGIRAYNEQFF. Written as DNA, the CDR3 is TGTGCCAGCAGTTTCGGGACAGGGATAAGAGCTTACAATGAGCAGTTCTTC.

The chain joins TRBV19 to TRBJ1-3, with TRBD1 identical over 9 bases. Germline V lookup: CDR1 LNHDA, CDR2 SQIVND (reference sequence). V trimming: 9 bases; J trimming: 3 bases; junction bases outside the gene matches: 9. The CDR3 runs to 15 residues. The CDR3 loop is CASKPGQGGGNTIYF. CDR3 nucleotides: TGTGCCAGCAAACCGGGACAGGGAGGTGGAAACACCATATATTTT.

The genes are TRBV30 and TRBJ2-7, with 10 bases identical to TRBD1. Trimming removed 3 bases from V and 3 bases from J; junction bases left unmatched: 5. Germline V gives CDR1 GTSNPN, CDR2 SVGIG (reference sequence). This CDR3 has 14 residues. The CDR3 nucleotides read TGTGCCTGGAGGGGACGGGACAGGGGCTACGAGCAGTACTTC. Translating it yields CAWRGRDRGYEQYF.

The chain recombines TRBV6-1 with TRBJ1-5; 9 bases are a match to TRBD1. V was clipped by 6 bases and J by 2 bases; unmatched bases: 5. There are 15 residues in the CDR3. The germline gives CDR1 MNHNS, CDR2 SASEGT. The CDR3 reads CASRRGQGGNQPQHF. As DNA, the CDR3 is TGTGCCAGCAGGAGGGGACAGGGTGGCAATCAGCCCCAGCATTTT.

Here the CDR3 reads CAIAQGGGYVTEAQYF. In DNA, the CDR3 is TGCGCCATTGCACAGGGGGGCGGGTACGTTACGGAGGCCCAGTATTTT. V gene TRBV10-2 combines with J gene TRBJ2-3; 8 bases fit TRBD1. CDR1 and CDR2 from the germline V gene are WSHSY and SAAADI. V shed 10 bases and J 12 bases; nucleotides not matched to a gene: 24. The CDR3 totals 16 residues.

V gene TRBV18 combines with J gene TRBJ2-5; the match to TRBD1 covers 8 bases. The end of the DNA is better explained by TRBJ2-7, so the J call may be wrong. Germline loops: CDR1 KGHSH, CDR2 LQKENI. The CDR3 is made up of 15 amino acids. CDR3 coding DNA: TGTGCCAGCTCACCACTCGGGGGACAGGCCTACGAGCAGTACTTC. Protein sequence: CASSPLGGQAYEQYF.

The CDR3 loop is CASSLRTSQGTGELFF. The CDR3 bases are TGTGCCAGCAGTTTAAGGACTAGCCAGGGCACCGGGGAGCTGTTTTTT. This chain links TRBV27 with TRBJ2-2; 8 nucleotides align to TRBD2. CDR3 length equals 16 residues. V was pared by 2 bases and J by 4 bases, with 6 bases of the junction left unmatched. Germline V lookup: CDR1 MNHEY, CDR2 SMNVEV (reference sequence).

The chain combines TRBV10-2 with TRBJ2-3; 8 positions match TRBD2. CDR1 and CDR2 (germline): WSHSY, SAAADI. The CDR3 covers 13 residues. V shed 7 bases and J 4 bases; nucleotides not matched to a gene: 4. The CDR3 DNA sequence: TGCGCCAGCACCGGGACTAGGGCAGATACGCAGTATTTT. As protein: CASTGTRADTQYF.

Here the CDR3 DNA reads TGTGGGAATAGGAAAACGACAGCCTGCCCTTACAATGAGCAGTTCTTC. Protein: CGNRKTTACPYNEQFF. The chain uses TRBV21-1 and TRBJ2-1; the table's D call TRBD1 went unverified against the DNA. TRBV21-1 is marked as a pseudogene. This CDR3 is built from 16 residues.

The chain has TRBV30 and TRBJ2-1; a weak D match, TRBD1 (6 bases). Trimming took 0 bases from V and 7 from J, leaving 13 bases between them. This CDR3 spans 14 amino acids. Germline V gene sequence: CDR1 GTSNPN, CDR2 SVGIG (reference sequence). The CDR3 DNA sequence: TGTGCCTGGAGTGTACAGGGTCTGAGGAATGAGCAGTTCTTC. Translation gives CAWSVQGLRNEQFF.

This clone was seen only once. This chain connects TRBV7-9 to TRBJ1-5, with TRBD1 identical over 7 bases. From germline, CDR1 is SEHNR and CDR2 FQNEAQ (reference sequence). This CDR3 is built from 14 residues. Trimming took 2 bases from V and 6 from J; bases not matched to a gene: 4. This CDR3 reads CASSLQGESQPQHF. CDR3 sequence (DNA): TGTGCCAGCAGCTTACAGGGGGAATCTCAGCCCCAGCATTTT.

This clone has more than one count but fewer than ten. The chain recombines TRBV10-2 with TRBJ1-5, with D possibly TRBD1 on 5 matching bases. V was pared by 8 bases and J by 1 base, with 9 bases between. The CDR3 has 13 amino acids. Per the germline V gene, CDR1 is WSHSY and CDR2 is SAAADI. The CDR3 spells CASGTFSNQPQHF. DNA for the CDR3: TGCGCCAGCGGGACTTTCAGCAATCAGCCCCAGCATTTT.

This clone has just a few counts. The chain combines TRBV5-6 with TRBJ2-6; D is uncertain. Germline CDR1 and CDR2: SGHDT and YYEEEE. The CDR3 runs to 15 residues. With 4 bases removed from V and 0 bases from J, the gap between germline ends came to 8 bases. The CDR3 nucleotides read TGTGCCAGCAGCCGGCGGTTCTCTGGGGCCAACGTCCTGACTTTC. It codes for CASSRRFSGANVLTF. Together with reference TRBV5-6 and TRBJ2-6, the CDR3 gives the full variable domain: DAGVTQSPTHLIKTRGQQVTLRCSPKSGHDTVSWYQQALGQGPQFIFQYYEEEERQRGNFPDRFSGHQFPNYSSELNVNALLLGDSALYLCASSRRFSGANVLTFGAGSRLTVL.

V usage is TRBV7-9 and J usage is TRBJ2-7, with a possible D match to TRBD1 (6 bases). Germline CDR1 reads SEHNR; CDR2 reads FQNEAQ (reference sequence). V was cut by 5 bases and J by 2 bases, with 13 bases left in between. The CDR3 has 14 amino acids. The CDR3 spells CASSHLDSTYEQYF. DNA for the CDR3: TGTGCCAGCAGCCACCTGGACAGTACCTACGAGCAGTACTTC.

The rearrangement uses TRBV19 and TRBJ2-1; tentative D call: TRBD2 (6 bases). The CDR3 extends over 11 amino acids. Per germline, CDR1 LNHDA and CDR2 SQIVND (reference sequence). The V and J ends lost 5 bases and 7 bases respectively, with 6 bases between them. CDR3 DNA: TGTGCCAGTAGTGCGGGAAATGAGCAGTTCTTC. Encoded protein: CASSAGNEQFF. Full variable domain (remainder filled in from reference TRBV19 and TRBJ2-1): DGGITQSPKYLFRKEGQNVTLSCEQNLNHDAMYWYRQDPGQGLRLIYYSQIVNDFQKGDIAEGYSVSREKKESFPLTVTSAQKNPTAFYLCASSAGNEQFFGPGTRLTVL.